This is a list of T cell receptor beta chains from one sample in a study of cytomegalovirus exposure and HLA in healthy donors. Only in-frame clones appear in the TCRdb table, and some are missing; sequencing was by immunoSEQ multiplex PCR. The sample holds some 100,000 clones; 65% to 75% are singletons and the top ten take approximately 4.8%. Sequences were obtained from PBMCs. These receptors originate from a woman aged 18-29 years in good health and CMV-seropositive. Each CDR3 is given with its conserved first and last residue. A D gene is named only where the DNA matches it firmly.

d_gene: TRBD2
j_gene: TRBJ2-1
v_gene: TRBV18
CDR3aa: CASSPPGTSGRDEQFF

d_gene: TRBD1
j_gene: TRBJ1-4
v_gene: TRBV7-9
CDR3aa: CASSRTGLNEKLFF

d_gene: TRBD2
j_gene: TRBJ2-7
v_gene: TRBV5-4
CDR3aa: CASSLTSGRVYEQYF

d_gene: TRBD1
j_gene: TRBJ1-2
v_gene: TRBV5-1
CDR3aa: CARSTGVSGYTF

d_gene: .
j_gene: TRBJ1-1
v_gene: TRBV19
CDR3aa: CVIRGMNTEAFF

d_gene: .
j_gene: TRBJ2-5
v_gene: TRBV7-9
CDR3aa: CASSLFDTAGTQYF

d_gene: .
j_gene: TRBJ2-1
v_gene: TRBV5-1
CDR3aa: CASSLGSNDYNEQFF

d_gene: TRBD2
j_gene: TRBJ2-7
v_gene: TRBV28
CDR3aa: CASRTDWTSGNSYEQYF

d_gene: .
j_gene: TRBJ2-5
v_gene: TRBV28
CDR3aa: CASSLLQQETQYF

d_gene: TRBD2
j_gene: TRBJ2-1
v_gene: TRBV11-1
CDR3aa: CASTQRGTSGKSSYNEQFF

d_gene: .
j_gene: TRBJ2-1
v_gene: TRBV11-2
CDR3aa: CASKGSEGNEQFF

d_gene: .
j_gene: TRBJ2-3
v_gene: TRBV6-5
CDR3aa: CASRFRDSSTDTQYF

d_gene: .
j_gene: TRBJ1-2
v_gene: TRBV6-5
CDR3aa: CASKAGPRHGYTF

d_gene: .
j_gene: TRBJ2-1
v_gene: TRBV21-1
CDR3aa: CASSNGGRACSVCQEDNEQFF

d_gene: TRBD2
j_gene: TRBJ2-7
v_gene: TRBV11-3
CDR3aa: CASSPSGGSYEQYF

d_gene: .
j_gene: TRBJ2-1
v_gene: TRBV7-2
CDR3aa: CASSLAGGRNEQFF

d_gene: .
j_gene: TRBJ1-2
v_gene: TRBV7-3
CDR3aa: CASSLYAGSYGYTF

d_gene: TRBD2
j_gene: TRBJ2-1
v_gene: TRBV29-1
CDR3aa: CSVEGTSGGNNEQFF

d_gene: .
j_gene: TRBJ1-3
v_gene: TRBV4-1
CDR3aa: CASSQEVHRVVSGNTIYF

d_gene: .
j_gene: TRBJ2-7
v_gene: TRBV7-3
CDR3aa: CASSLGLGVSEQYF

d_gene: TRBD1
j_gene: TRBJ1-3
v_gene: TRBV4-1
CDR3aa: CASSRTGQGAGNTIYF

d_gene: .
j_gene: TRBJ2-2
v_gene: TRBV19
CDR3aa: CASKGGLDTGELFF

d_gene: TRBD2
j_gene: TRBJ2-7
v_gene: TRBV7-2
CDR3aa: CASRRTSGSYEQYF

d_gene: TRBD2
j_gene: TRBJ2-1
v_gene: TRBV27
CDR3aa: CASSPGLVYEQFF

d_gene: TRBD1
j_gene: TRBJ2-7
v_gene: TRBV27
CDR3aa: CASSSQGSSYEQYF

d_gene: TRBD1
j_gene: TRBJ2-5
v_gene: TRBV4-3
CDR3aa: CASSQNRGEGETQYF

d_gene: TRBD2
j_gene: TRBJ2-2
v_gene: TRBV13
CDR3aa: CASGLTRAGATGELFF

d_gene: .
j_gene: TRBJ2-3
v_gene: TRBV7-9
CDR3aa: CASSSPVGTDTQYF

d_gene: TRBD1
j_gene: TRBJ2-1
v_gene: TRBV28
CDR3aa: CASSLDTGGSYNEQFF

d_gene: TRBD2
j_gene: TRBJ2-1
v_gene: TRBV19
CDR3aa: CASRGLAGEEFF

d_gene: TRBD2
j_gene: TRBJ2-3
v_gene: TRBV2
CDR3aa: CAREGTTGTDTQYF

d_gene: .
j_gene: TRBJ1-5
v_gene: TRBV19
CDR3aa: CASKGEIGQPQHF

d_gene: TRBD2
j_gene: TRBJ2-7
v_gene: TRBV19
CDR3aa: CASSIDRTSGAYEQYF

d_gene: .
j_gene: TRBJ1-3
v_gene: TRBV6-5
CDR3aa: CASRLQGRGNTIYF

d_gene: TRBD2
j_gene: TRBJ2-5
v_gene: TRBV27
CDR3aa: CASSFRLAETAGAQYF

d_gene: TRBD2
j_gene: TRBJ2-7
v_gene: TRBV27
CDR3aa: CASSLEGTSGDYEQYF

d_gene: TRBD2
j_gene: TRBJ2-7
v_gene: TRBV7-2
CDR3aa: CASSFGGGSSYEQYF

d_gene: TRBD2
j_gene: TRBJ2-3
v_gene: TRBV27
CDR3aa: CASSFGGLYTDTQYF

d_gene: .
j_gene: TRBJ2-5
v_gene: TRBV29-1
CDR3aa: CSAKTGVETQYF

d_gene: TRBD1
j_gene: TRBJ2-5
v_gene: TRBV7-2
CDR3aa: CASSSQDRGGQETQYF

d_gene: TRBD2
j_gene: TRBJ2-5
v_gene: TRBV2
CDR3aa: CASGGRVETQYF

d_gene: .
j_gene: TRBJ2-3
v_gene: TRBV6-4
CDR3aa: CASSDGGGSTDTQYF

d_gene: .
j_gene: TRBJ1-5
v_gene: TRBV5-8
CDR3aa: CASSHGQGGTPPQHF